Below, 26 T cell receptor beta chains from the same sample are listed, as sequenced in a study of T cells in localized non-small cell lung cancer. The repertoire was sequenced with immunoSEQ multiplex PCR; TCRdb's copy has only in-frame clones and lacks some. The table shows approximately 83,000 clones, with roughly 90% occurring only once. Here the sequenced sample was PBMCs, taken before any cancer treatment. The origin of the receptors is a woman between 40 and 69 years old with stage II squamous cell lung carcinoma.

This chain uses TRBV4-1 with TRBJ2-3; 9 bases map to TRBD2. The V and J ends lost 4 bases and 4 bases, in that order; junction bases with no gene match: 9. The CDR3 covers 16 residues. Germline CDR1 reads MGHRA; CDR2 reads YSYEKL. CDR3 residues: CASSRKAGGFADTQYF. The CDR3 nucleotides are TGCGCCAGCAGCCGAAAAGCGGGAGGCTTTGCAGATACGCAGTATTTT.

The V and J genes are TRBV7-6 and TRBJ2-1; maybe TRBD2 (5 bases). Trimming took off 3 bases at V and 9 bases at J, with 9 bases between the two ends. The CDR3 totals 12 residues. Germline CDR1 reads SGHVS; CDR2 reads FNYEAQ. DNA for the CDR3: TGTGCCAGCAGCTTCGGGGTTGGTGAGCAGTTCTTC. Its protein is CASSFGVGEQFF. The full variable domain, rest sourced from reference TRBV7-6 and TRBJ2-1, is GAGVSQSPRYKVTKRGQDVALRCDPISGHVSLYWYRQALGQGPEFLTYFNYEAQQDKSGLPNDRFSAERPEGSISTLTIQRTEQRDSAMYRCASSFGVGEQFFGPGTRLTVL.

V usage is TRBV7-2 and J usage is TRBJ1-2; D remains ambiguous. Germline V gene data show CDR1 as SGHTA and CDR2 as FQGNSA. The CDR3 runs 10 residues. Between the trimmed V and J ends, which lost 3 bases and 7 bases, there was a span of 3 bases. The CDR3 here is CASSLGGYTF. The DNA of the CDR3 is TGTGCCAGCAGCTTGGGTGGCTACACCTTC. The full variable domain, in which reference TRBV7-2 and TRBJ1-2 provide the parts outside the CDR3, is GAGVSQSPSNKVTEKGKDVELRCDPISGHTALYWYRQSLGQGLEFLIYFQGNSAPDKSGLPSDRFSAERTGGSVSTLTIQRTQQEDSAVYLCASSLGGYTFGSGTRLTVV.

The chain employs TRBV28 and TRBJ2-5; D gene unclear. The CDR3 extends over 12 amino acids. Trimming removed 9 bases at V and 2 bases at J, with 10 bases between. Germline V gene lookup returns CDR1 MDHEN and CDR2 SYDVKM. CDR3 amino acids: CASYSAQETQYF. In DNA, the CDR3 is TGTGCCAGTTACAGTGCTCAAGAGACCCAGTACTTC. The variable domain in full, completed from reference TRBV28 and TRBJ2-5, reads DVKVTQSSRYLVKRTGEKVFLECVQDMDHENMFWYRQDPGLGLRLIYFSYDVKMKEKGDIPEGYSVSREKKERFSLILESASTNQTSMYLCASYSAQETQYFGPGTRLLVL.

The rearrangement joins TRBV6-5 to TRBJ1-1; possibly TRBD1 for D (6 bases). The CDR3 covers 14 residues. The germline V gene encodes CDR1 MNHEY and CDR2 SVGAGI. Trimming left V 0 bases short and J 11 bases short, with 16 bases between. In nucleotides, the CDR3 is TGTGCCAGCAGTTACTCACCCGGGGGCGCGGACGCTTTCTTT. This codes for CASSYSPGGADAFF.

The chain has TRBV6-5 and TRBJ1-5, with D possibly being TRBD1 (6 bases). Germline values: CDR1 MNHEY, CDR2 SVGAGI. The V gene lost 2 bases and the J gene lost 2 bases, with 10 bases spanning the gap. The CDR3 length is 15 residues. The CDR3 is CASSYTGHRNQPQHF. The CDR3 DNA sequence: TGTGCCAGCAGTTACACGGGACACCGCAATCAGCCCCAGCATTTT.

This clone has a handful of counts. The chain uses TRBV6-4 and TRBJ1-5, with D perhaps matching TRBD1 (6 bases). The V end was cut by 9 bases, the J end by 0 bases, with 18 bases between. CDR3 length: 16 residues. The germline gives CDR1 MRHNA, CDR2 SNTAGT. CDR3 sequence reads: CARKSGDKYSNQPQHF. The CDR3, as DNA: TGTGCCAGAAAGTCCGGGGACAAATATAGCAATCAGCCCCAGCATTTT.

This clone was seen just once. This CDR3 is CASSLAGRDPSGEQFF. CDR3 bases: TGTGCCAGCAGCTTGGCCGGGCGGGATCCCTCGGGTGAGCAGTTCTTC. The chain has TRBV5-4 and TRBJ2-1, with D possibly being TRBD2 (6 bases). Germline CDR1 reads SGHNT; CDR2 reads YYREEE (reference sequence). The CDR3 totals 16 residues. Trimming removed 0 bases from V and 9 bases from J, with 19 bases in between.

The chain joins TRBV7-9 to TRBJ1-3; TRBD1 matches 7 bases. The CDR3 extends over 15 amino acids. The junction had 6 bases not matched to a gene; V was cut back by 7 bases and J by 0 bases. Germline CDR1 and CDR2: SEHNR and FQNEAQ (reference sequence). The CDR3 here is CASTPGGFSGNTIYF. The CDR3 nucleotides read TGTGCCAGCACCCCAGGGGGTTTCTCTGGAAACACCATATATTTT.

The CDR3 region has the DNA TGTGCCAGCAGCCCCGGACTAGCGGGAGGCCCGAGCTCCTACGAGCAGTACTTC. Its protein is CASSPGLAGGPSSYEQYF. V is TRBV7-6 and J is TRBJ2-7; 14 bases are a match to TRBD2. Per germline, CDR1 SGHVS and CDR2 FNYEAQ. With 5 bases clipped from V and 0 bases from J, the junction kept 9 bases outside the gene matches. The CDR3 runs to 18 residues.

This rearrangement joins TRBV9 to TRBJ2-7; D is uncertain. Germline V gives CDR1 SGDLS, CDR2 YYNGEE. With 2 bases removed from V and 1 base from J, the gap between germline ends came to 7 bases. The CDR3 is 13 amino acids. CDR3 sequence: CASSVSESYEQYF. DNA of the CDR3: TGTGCCAGCAGCGTCAGCGAATCCTACGAGCAGTACTTC.

The CDR3 region has the DNA TGTGCCAGCAGCTCCAGGACAGGGGGCGCCAGGGGGAATTCACCCCTCCACTTT. Residues: CASSSRTGGARGNSPLHF. This chain connects TRBV28 to TRBJ1-6; the match to TRBD1 covers 11 bases. The V gene's germline CDR1 is MDHEN and CDR2 SYDVKM. The CDR3 is made up of 18 amino acids. V lost 6 bases, J lost 7 bases, and 14 bases stayed unmatched.

The CDR3 DNA follows: TGTGCCAGCTACATTTTCGCAGGGGCGACGGGTGGCTACACCTTC. This encodes CASYIFAGATGGYTF. The chain carries TRBV19 and TRBJ1-2, with D possibly matching TRBD1 (6 bases). This CDR3 comprises 15 residues. Trimming took 9 bases from V and 7 from J, leaving 24 bases between them. Germline assignment: CDR1 LNHDA and CDR2 SQIVND (reference sequence).

CDR3 amino acids: CASSVLLAGVAKNIQYF. CDR3 sequence (DNA): TGTGCCAGCAGCGTTTTACTAGCGGGAGTAGCCAAAAACATTCAGTACTTC. The chain couples TRBV2 to TRBJ2-4; 11 bases match TRBD2. Losses at the gene ends were 6 bases for V and 0 bases for J; bases not matched to a gene: 7. Per the germline V gene, CDR1 is SNHLY and CDR2 is FYNNEI. The length of the CDR3 is 17 residues.

The chain carries TRBV5-8 and TRBJ1-2; TRBD1 aligns across 8 bases. The CDR3 contains 14 residues. In germline, CDR1 is SGHTS, CDR2 YDEGEE. V dropped 1 base and J dropped 10; count of bases not matched to a gene: 9. The CDR3 DNA sequence: TGTGCCAGCAGCTTGCTTAGGACAGGGCCTGACTACACCTTC. Translating gives CASSLLRTGPDYTF.

V and J are TRBV28 and TRBJ2-7; D might be TRBD1 (6 bases). The V and J ends lost 7 bases and 1 base respectively, with 14 bases between them. Germline CDR1 is MDHEN and CDR2 is SYDVKM. This CDR3 region has 14 residues. The CDR3: CASTVGTFSYEQYF. The CDR3 DNA reads TGTGCCAGCACCGTAGGGACATTTTCCTACGAGCAGTACTTC.

The chain is built from TRBV6-7 and TRBJ2-2; D is ambiguous. TRBV6-7 is reported as an ORF; its role is uncertain. The CDR3 contains 12 residues. V lost 2 bases, J lost 7 bases, and 5 bases lay in between. Here the CDR3 reads CASSYRLGELFF. As DNA, the CDR3 is TGTGCCAGCAGTTACCGGCTCGGGGAGCTGTTTTTT.

This chain uses TRBV5-1 with TRBJ2-2; possible D gene TRBD2, 5 bases. The CDR3 runs 16 residues. The germline V and J ends were trimmed by 2 bases and 0 bases, with 11 bases remaining between them. Looked up from germline, CDR1 is SGHRS and CDR2 is YFSETQ. CDR3 sequence: CASSLGSVSNTGELFF. CDR3 nucleotides: TGCGCCAGCAGCTTAGGTAGCGTTTCGAACACCGGGGAGCTGTTTTTT.

The table lists this clone with a few counts. This chain links TRBV5-1 with TRBJ2-7; D may be TRBD1 or TRBD2 (5 bases each). This CDR3 is built from 15 residues. V was shortened by 0 bases and J by 2 bases, with 12 bases between the two germline ends. The germline V gene encodes CDR1 SGHRS and CDR2 YFSETQ. This CDR3 is CASSLAGTSTYEQYF. In DNA form, the CDR3 reads TGCGCCAGCAGCTTGGCCGGGACCTCAACCTACGAGCAGTACTTC.

This chain connects TRBV27 to TRBJ2-4, with D perhaps TRBD2 (6 bases). CDR3 length: 14 amino acids. V gave up 5 bases and J gave up 6 bases, with 14 bases separating them. CDR1 is MNHEY and CDR2 is SMNVEV in the germline V gene (reference sequence). In DNA form, the CDR3 reads TGTGCCAGCAGTCCTGGGACTCGAACAAACATTCAGTACTTC. This encodes CASSPGTRTNIQYF.

In DNA form, the CDR3 reads TGTGCCAGCTCACCATGGGGAAGCAAAAACATTCAGTACTTC. Encoded protein: CASSPWGSKNIQYF. V and J are TRBV18 and TRBJ2-4; D is unclear. Trimming removed 2 bases at V and 3 bases at J, with 8 bases between. This CDR3 region has 14 residues. The germline gives CDR1 KGHSH, CDR2 LQKENI.

This rearrangement joins TRBV11-2 to TRBJ1-1; D gene uncertain. The length of the CDR3 is 13 residues. Per germline, CDR1 SGHAT and CDR2 FQNNGV. V lost 3 bases to trimming and J lost 2 bases, with 7 bases between them. CDR3 in DNA: TGTGCCAGCAGCTTGTCGGATAACACTGAAGCTTTCTTT. It codes for CASSLSDNTEAFF.

Sample share makes this clone medium-sized. J is TRBJ1-6 and V is TRBV6-4; possible D gene TRBD1, 6 bases. In germline, CDR1 is MRHNA, CDR2 SNTAGT. V lost 0 bases to trimming and J lost 9 bases, with 12 bases between them. CDR3 size: 15 residues. The CDR3 region is CASSDSSGGGSPLHF. DNA for the CDR3: TGTGCCAGCAGTGACTCGAGTGGAGGGGGTTCACCCCTCCACTTT.

The chain has TRBV15 and TRBJ2-2, with 10 bases aligning to TRBD1. Germline values: CDR1 LNHNV, CDR2 YYDKDF (reference sequence). The CDR3 is 16 residues long. V gave up 3 bases and J gave up 6 bases; unmatched junction bases: 7. The CDR3, as DNA: TGTGCCACCAGCAGCGAGGGACAGGGGTTCGCCGGGGAGCTGTTTTTT. Its translation: CATSSEGQGFAGELFF. The full variable domain, with the rest looked up from reference TRBV15 and TRBJ2-2, is DAMVIQNPRYQVTQFGKPVTLSCSQTLNHNVMYWYQQKSSQAPKLLFHYYDKDFNNEADTPDNFQSRRPNTSFCFLDIRSPGLGDTAMYLCATSSEGQGFAGELFFGEGSRLTVL.

This clone appeared once. The genes are TRBV25-1 and TRBJ1-2; tentative D call: TRBD1 (6 bases). The CDR3 runs 13 residues. Trimming removed 6 bases from V and 2 bases from J, with 10 bases in between. Germline values: CDR1 MGHDK, CDR2 SYGVNS. CDR3 sequence (DNA): TGTGCCAGCAGCCATGGACAGAACTATGGCTACACCTTC. It yields the protein CASSHGQNYGYTF.

This sequence joins TRBV5-1 and TRBJ2-5; 8 nucleotides align to TRBD1. The CDR3 runs to 14 residues. With V trimmed by 2 bases and J by 2 bases, 2 bases remained unmatched. Germline V gene data show CDR1 as SGHRS and CDR2 as YFSETQ. This chain's CDR3 is CASSFTGGQETQYF. DNA for the CDR3: TGCGCCAGCAGCTTCACAGGGGGTCAAGAGACCCAGTACTTC.